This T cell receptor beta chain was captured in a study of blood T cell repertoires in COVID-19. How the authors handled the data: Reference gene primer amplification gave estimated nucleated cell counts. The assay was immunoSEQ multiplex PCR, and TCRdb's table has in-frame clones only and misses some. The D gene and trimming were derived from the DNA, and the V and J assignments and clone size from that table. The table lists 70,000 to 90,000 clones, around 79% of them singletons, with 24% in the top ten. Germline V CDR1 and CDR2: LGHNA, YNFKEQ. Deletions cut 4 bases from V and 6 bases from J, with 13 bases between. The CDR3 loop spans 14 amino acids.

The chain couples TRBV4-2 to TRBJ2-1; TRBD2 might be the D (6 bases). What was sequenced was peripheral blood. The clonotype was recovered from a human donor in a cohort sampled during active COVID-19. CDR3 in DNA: TGTGCCAGCAGCCCTGGAGGGCTTCTCAATGAGCAGTTCTTC. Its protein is CASSPGGLLNEQFF.